Following are 5 T cell receptor beta chains from one sample sequenced in a study of T cells in Graves' hyperthyroidism and ophthalmopathy. The investigators amplified TCR beta CDR3 regions from RNA transcripts. Initially, a first-round RT-PCR of the TCR CDR3 employed the HTBI primer set. One entry per CDR3 protein results from TCRdb running MiXCR on the multiplex PCR reads. The sample carries about 360,000 distinct CDR3 sequences, approximately 15% recorded once. What was sequenced was blood. These receptors came from a woman between 18 and 30 years old with Graves' hyperthyroidism that later progressed to Graves' ophthalmopathy.

This clonotype showed up many times. The chain couples TRBV24-1 to TRBJ2-5, with D possibly TRBD1 on 5 matching bases. The germline CDR1 and CDR2 sequences are KGHDR and SFDVKD. The CDR3 runs 16 residues. V dropped 3 bases and J dropped 5 bases, with 18 bases sitting between them. The CDR3 nucleotides are TGTGCCACCAGTGATACCAGGGAAGAGGCAAGGGAGACCCAGTACTTC. As protein: CATSDTREEARETQYF.

This clonotype was found many times. The chain is built from TRBV28 and TRBJ2-3, with TRBD2 matching over 15 bases. The germline V gene has CDR1 MDHEN and CDR2 SYDVKM. The CDR3 has 16 amino acids. V was pared by 5 bases and J by 3 bases, with 3 bases of the junction left unmatched. CDR3 in DNA: TGTGCCAGCAGTACGGGACTAGCGGGAGGAACAGATACGCAGTATTTT. Translating gives CASSTGLAGGTDTQYF.

This clonotype was detected many times. The chain has TRBV29-1 and TRBJ2-1; D may match TRBD1 or TRBD2 (6 bases each). In germline, CDR1 is SQVTM, CDR2 ANQGSEA. The length of the CDR3 is 14 residues. V lost 2 bases and J 4 bases, leaving 12 bases between the germline ends. CDR3 bases: TGCAGCGTTGAATTTCAGGGGACTTACAATGAGCAGTTCTTC. Translation gives CSVEFQGTYNEQFF.

This clonotype was observed at least ten times. This chain connects TRBV20-1 to TRBJ2-3, with 9 positions matching TRBD2. CDR3 length: 16 residues. The germline gives CDR1 DFQATT, CDR2 SNEGSKA (reference sequence). V shed 0 bases, J shed 4 bases, and the junction held 8 bases outside the gene matches. The CDR3, as DNA: TGCAGTGCTAGAGATGTGAGCGGGAGGTGGGCAGATACGCAGTATTTT. As protein: CSARDVSGRWADTQYF.

A remark on this clonotype: A much larger clone differs from this one at a single base, so this may be a read error. The CDR3 is CAGSPGRDEQFF. The CDR3 nucleotides read TGTGCCGGCTCACCGGGGCGGGATGAGCAGTTCTTC. The chain uses TRBV18 and TRBJ2-1; either TRBD1 or TRBD2 may fit D (5 bases each). This CDR3 has 12 residues. Germline V lookup: CDR1 KGHSH, CDR2 LQKENI.